The 22 T cell receptor beta chains below were found in one sample sequenced in a study of T-cell memory formation after mild COVID-19. TCRdb ran MiXCR on the 5' RACE reads and lists one entry per CDR3 protein. In the table there are around 250,000 distinct CDR3 sequences, 15% to 20% of which are singletons. The specimen was PBMCs or a T cell subset sorted from them (not recorded which). Every receptor here comes from a man aged 18 to 29 who had mild COVID-19 (a few samples of this study predate the infection). Cell type and time point are not known.

The sample holds a few counts of this clonotype. V is TRBV5-1 and J is TRBJ2-3, with 12 nucleotides matching TRBD1. The CDR3 runs 17 residues. V lost 2 bases to trimming and J lost 0 bases; unmatched junction nucleotides: 4. Germline V CDR1 and CDR2: SGHRS, YFSETQ. The CDR3 loop is CASSFGTGGGSTDTQYF. The DNA for the CDR3 is TGCGCCAGCAGCTTCGGGACAGGGGGCGGAAGCACAGATACGCAGTATTTT.

In its sample, this clonotype was seen a few times. The chain recombines TRBV5-1 with TRBJ2-2; weak D call: TRBD1 (6 bases). Germline loops: CDR1 SGHRS, CDR2 YFSETQ. CDR3 length equals 15 residues. V lost 2 bases to trimming and J lost 6 bases, with 14 bases between them. The CDR3 sequence is CASSFVRGTAGELFF. CDR3 bases: TGCGCCAGCAGCTTTGTCAGGGGAACCGCCGGGGAGCTGTTTTTT.

The chain employs TRBV5-1 and TRBJ2-1; unclear D gene. The length of the CDR3 is 21 residues. CDR1 is SGHRS, CDR2 YFSETQ, per germline. V dropped 0 bases and J dropped 5 bases, with 30 bases sitting between them. The CDR3 loop reads CASSLVPAGVGIRTVNNEQFF. DNA for the CDR3: TGCGCCAGCAGCTTGGTCCCCGCAGGCGTGGGAATTCGGACCGTTAACAATGAGCAGTTCTTC.

J is TRBJ2-5 and V is TRBV5-1, with D possibly being TRBD2 (5 bases). V lost 4 bases to trimming and J lost 5 bases, with 12 bases between them. This CDR3 has 13 amino acids. CDR1 SGHRS and CDR2 YFSETQ come from the germline V gene. In DNA form, the CDR3 reads TGCGCCAGCAGCAGCGGACCCGAGGAGACCCAGTACTTC. This gives the protein CASSSGPEETQYF.

The chain employs TRBV7-6 and TRBJ2-3; unclear D gene. The ends were cut back, 5 bases at V and 6 bases at J, with 12 bases in the middle. The length of the CDR3 is 13 residues. Per germline, CDR1 SGHVS and CDR2 FNYEAQ. In DNA, the CDR3 is TGTGCCAGCAGCATACAGCATCCGGATACGCAGTATTTT. Its translation: CASSIQHPDTQYF.

This clonotype came up a few times. This chain connects TRBV6-5 to TRBJ2-1; unclear D gene. The CDR3 contains 15 residues. V lost 2 bases and J lost 1, with 9 bases in between. The germline V gene encodes CDR1 MNHEY and CDR2 SVGAGI. Here the CDR3 DNA reads TGTGCCAGCAGTTACGTGGTTGGGTCCTACAATGAGCAGTTCTTC. It translates to CASSYVVGSYNEQFF.

This chain links TRBV20-1 with TRBJ2-1; D may correspond to TRBD1 or TRBD2 (6 bases each). Germline V gene sequence: CDR1 DFQATT, CDR2 SNEGSKA (reference sequence). The CDR3 is 13 amino acids. The V and J ends lost 3 bases and 9 bases respectively, with 15 bases between them. The chain's CDR3 is CSASVPGGGEQFF. The CDR3 DNA reads TGCAGTGCTAGCGTCCCCGGAGGGGGTGAGCAGTTCTTC.

This clonotype was found a few times. The chain couples TRBV4-2 to TRBJ2-3; TRBD2 matches 10 bases. This CDR3 contains 16 residues. Germline assignment: CDR1 LGHNA and CDR2 YNFKEQ. V was pared by 4 bases and J by 6 bases, with 10 bases of the junction left unmatched. The chain's CDR3 is CASSPGIVTSGDTQYF. CDR3 nucleotide sequence: TGTGCCAGCAGCCCGGGGATCGTGACTAGCGGGGATACGCAGTATTTT.

V usage is TRBV12-3 or TRBV12-4 and J usage is TRBJ1-1; no firm D call. This CDR3 has 14 residues. Trimming stripped 0 bases from V and 6 bases from J, with 11 bases between. CDR3 in DNA: TGTGCCAGCAGTTTAGCTCGGGGTTTCGCTGAAGCTTTCTTT. Its protein is CASSLARGFAEAFF.

This clonotype was counted only a few times. The V call is TRBV20-1, the J call TRBJ1-1; no clear D gene. With 5 bases removed from V and 0 bases from J, the gap between germline ends came to 7 bases. Germline loops: CDR1 DFQATT, CDR2 SNEGSKA (reference sequence). The CDR3 has 12 residues. CDR3 coding DNA: TGCAGTGCTCCCCACTTGAACACTGAAGCTTTCTTT. Protein sequence: CSAPHLNTEAFF.

The DNA for the CDR3 is TGTGCCAGCAGCGGCCGACTAGCGGTCAATGAGCAGTTCTTC. This encodes CASSGRLAVNEQFF. V usage is TRBV9 and J usage is TRBJ2-1; 9 bases map to TRBD2. The CDR3 consists of 14 residues. Looked up from germline, CDR1 is SGDLS and CDR2 is YYNGEE. J lost 6 bases, V lost 3 bases, and 4 bases had no gene match.

The genes are TRBV2 and TRBJ1-2, with a tentative D call TRBD1 (5 bases). This CDR3 has 14 amino acids. CDR1 SNHLY and CDR2 FYNNEI come from the germline V gene. V was shortened by 2 bases and J by 6 bases, with 13 bases between the two germline ends. As DNA, the CDR3 is TGTGCCAGCAGTGAATGGCAACAGGCGGATGGCTACACCTTC. Encoded protein: CASSEWQQADGYTF.

This chain connects TRBV7-6 to TRBJ2-5; 7 nucleotides line up with TRBD2. Germline assignment: CDR1 SGHVS and CDR2 FNYEAQ. J lost 2 bases, V lost 2 bases, and 2 bases had no gene match. The CDR3 runs 14 residues. The CDR3 coding sequence is TGTGCCAGCAGCTTAACGGGGGGACAAGAGACCCAGTACTTC. This encodes CASSLTGGQETQYF.

Ten or more counts support this clonotype. J is TRBJ2-7 and V is TRBV5-1; D is ambiguous. This CDR3 is 14 amino acids long. Between the trimmed V and J ends, which lost 0 bases and 0 bases, there was a span of 7 bases. Germline loops: CDR1 SGHRS, CDR2 YFSETQ. CDR3 in DNA: TGCGCCAGCAGCTTGGAGACTGCCTCCTACGAGCAGTACTTC. As protein: CASSLETASYEQYF. Full variable domain (missing parts from reference TRBV5-1 and TRBJ2-7): KAGVTQTPRYLIKTRGQQVTLSCSPISGHRSVSWYQQTPGQGLQFLFEYFSETQRNKGNFPGRFSGRQFSNSRSEMNVSTLELGDSALYLCASSLETASYEQYFGPGTRLTVT.

The chain carries TRBV25-1 and TRBJ1-6, with D unresolved. Trimming left V 2 bases short and J 9 bases short, with 5 bases between. Germline values: CDR1 MGHDK, CDR2 SYGVNS. The CDR3 extends over 12 amino acids. The CDR3 nucleotides are TGTGCCAGCAGTGAAGTTGTTTCACCCCTCCACTTT. Its translation is CASSEVVSPLHF. The full variable domain, its missing parts supplied by reference TRBV25-1 and TRBJ1-6, is EADIYQTPRYLVIGTGKKITLECSQTMGHDKMYWYQQDPGMELHLIHYSYGVNSTEKGDLSSESTVSRIRTEHFPLTLESARPSHTSQYLCASSEVVSPLHFGNGTRLTVT.

The table lists this clonotype with a few counts. The rearrangement joins TRBV12-3 or TRBV12-4 to TRBJ2-5; weak D call: TRBD1 (6 bases). The CDR3 runs 13 residues. V was shortened by 6 bases and J by 5 bases, with 13 bases between the two germline ends. Here the CDR3 DNA reads TGTGCCAGCAGCCGCAGGGGTTTGGAGACCCAGTACTTC. The encoded protein is CASSRRGLETQYF.

This clonotype was counted between two and nine times. The chain links TRBV6-2 or TRBV6-3 to TRBJ2-5; either TRBD1 or TRBD2 may fit D (5 bases each). V dropped 2 bases and J dropped 7 bases, with 23 bases sitting between them. Germline V gene lookup returns CDR1 MNHEY and CDR2 SVGEGT. CDR3 length: 17 residues. The CDR3 protein is CASSYVSRQQDYGTQYF. DNA of the CDR3: TGTGCCAGCAGTTACGTCAGTAGACAGCAAGACTATGGGACCCAGTACTTC.

This clonotype was recorded many times. This chain links TRBV7-2 with TRBJ2-3; unclear D gene. CDR1 and CDR2 from the germline V gene are SGHTA and FQGNSA. V lost 4 bases and J lost 1, with 12 bases in between. The CDR3 loop spans 15 amino acids. CDR3 nucleotides: TGTGCCAGCAGCTCCCAGTCGAGACGCACAGATACGCAGTATTTT. Translated, it gives CASSSQSRRTDTQYF.

This clonotype was counted between two and nine times. The chain is built from TRBV9 and TRBJ2-2; the D call may be TRBD1 or TRBD2 (5 bases each). Trimming stripped 0 bases from V and 3 bases from J, with 12 bases between. Per germline, CDR1 SGDLS and CDR2 YYNGEE. The CDR3 length is 16 residues. In DNA form, the CDR3 reads TGTGCCAGCAGCGTAGATGTTCGGGGCGACACCGGGGAGCTGTTTTTT. Translation gives CASSVDVRGDTGELFF.

This sequence joins TRBV5-5 and TRBJ2-1; 8 bases are shared with TRBD1. V gave up 4 bases and J gave up 6 bases; unmatched junction bases: 3. The CDR3 totals 13 residues. CDR1 SGHKS and CDR2 YYEKEE come from the germline V gene (reference sequence). CDR3: CASSRTGFNEQFF. In DNA form, the CDR3 reads TGTGCCAGCAGCAGGACAGGGTTCAATGAGCAGTTCTTC.

The chain uses TRBV5-5 and TRBJ2-7, with TRBD1 matching over 8 bases. With 4 bases clipped from V and 5 bases from J, the junction kept 11 bases outside the gene matches. In germline, CDR1 is SGHKS, CDR2 YYEKEE (reference sequence). The CDR3 spans 15 residues. In DNA, the CDR3 is TGTGCCAGCAGCCCAAATCCGGGACAGGTCCACGAGCAGTACTTC. This sequence encodes CASSPNPGQVHEQYF. Complete variable domain (other parts from reference TRBV5-5 and TRBJ2-7): DAGVTQSPTHLIKTRGQQVTLRCSPISGHKSVSWYQQVLGQGPQFIFQYYEKEERGRGNFPDRFSARQFPNYSSELNVNALLLGDSALYLCASSPNPGQVHEQYFGPGTRLTVT.

The chain uses TRBV12-3 or TRBV12-4 and TRBJ2-3, with D unclear. V was shortened by 2 bases and J by 0 bases, with 15 bases between the two germline ends. The CDR3 has 17 residues. This chain's CDR3 is CASSLRRRASSTDTQYF. CDR3 DNA: TGTGCCAGCAGTTTACGCCGGAGAGCTTCTAGCACAGATACGCAGTATTTT.